This passage covers 26 T cell receptor beta chains from one sample sequenced in a study of cytomegalovirus exposure and HLA in healthy donors. This PCR relied on a set of 60 Vbeta primers and 13 Jbeta primers. Here immunoSEQ multiplex PCR was the method, and the copy in TCRdb shows in-frame clones only, minus some. This table holds around 130,000 clones, 60% to 85% found once. The source material was PBMCs. These receptors all come from a woman aged 35 to 49 in good health and CMV-seronegative.

The rearrangement joins TRBV28 to TRBJ1-4; D might be TRBD1 (5 bases). The V and J ends lost 6 bases and 0 bases respectively, with 11 bases between them. CDR1 and CDR2 from the germline V gene are MDHEN and SYDVKM. The CDR3 covers 15 residues. CDR3 amino acids: CASSLQGATNEKLFF. In DNA, the CDR3 is TGTGCCAGCAGCCTCCAGGGTGCAACTAATGAAAAACTGTTTTTT.

The rearrangement joins TRBV23-1 to TRBJ2-1, with TRBD1 matching over 9 bases. TRBV23-1 has ORF status, its function being uncertain. The CDR3 extends over 16 amino acids. The V gene end was trimmed by 3 bases and the J gene end by 6 bases; junction bases not matched to a gene: 9. The CDR3, as DNA: TGCGCCAGCAGTCATCCCCGACAGGGGGTACTCAATGAGCAGTTCTTC. Translating gives CASSHPRQGVLNEQFF.

The V gene is TRBV27, the J gene TRBJ1-1, with 7 bases matching TRBD1. The CDR3 runs to 15 residues. The V gene end was trimmed by 7 bases and the J gene end by 1 base; junction bases not matched to a gene: 9. CDR1 and CDR2 (germline): MNHEY, SMNVEV (reference sequence). The CDR3 nucleotides are TGTGCCAGCAAGGGACAGTTGACAACGAACACTGAAGCTTTCTTT. Translating it yields CASKGQLTTNTEAFF.

This clone has a handful of counts. The chain links TRBV7-9 to TRBJ1-4, with TRBD1 as a possible D gene (5 bases). Trimming stripped 5 bases from V and 0 bases from J, with 16 bases between. The CDR3 runs 17 residues. Germline values: CDR1 SEHNR, CDR2 FQNEAQ (reference sequence). The CDR3 loop is CASSPPDSGATNEKLFF. CDR3 in DNA: TGTGCCAGCAGCCCCCCAGACAGTGGGGCAACTAATGAAAAACTGTTTTTT.

J is TRBJ2-3 and V is TRBV5-1; 9 bases fit TRBD1. CDR1 and CDR2 from the germline V gene are SGHRS and YFSETQ. The CDR3 has 16 residues. The J segment lost 4 bases and the V segment lost 3 bases, leaving 9 bases of the junction unmatched. The CDR3 spells CASSSGTGPPADTQYF. CDR3 nucleotide sequence: TGCGCCAGCAGCTCCGGGACAGGGCCCCCCGCAGATACGCAGTATTTT.

Worth noting for this clone: Mismatch with germline at one junction end may stem from a read error. This chain links TRBV30 with TRBJ2-4, with TRBD1 identical over 9 bases. In germline, CDR1 is GTSNPN, CDR2 SVGIG (reference sequence). This CDR3 is 15 amino acids long. The CDR3 reads CAWIPDRGAKNSQYF. In nucleotides, the CDR3 is TGTGCCTGGATACCTGACAGGGGGGCCAAAAACAGTCAGTACTTC.

The CDR3 DNA follows: TGTGCCAGCAGCTTGGGGAGCTCCTATAATTCACCCCTCCACTTT. Its translation: CASSLGSSYNSPLHF. This chain joins TRBV11-2 and TRBJ1-6; D remains unclear. The CDR3 is made up of 15 amino acids. Trimming stripped 3 bases from V and 0 bases from J, with 6 bases between. Germline values: CDR1 SGHAT, CDR2 FQNNGV.

The chain carries TRBV19 and TRBJ1-5; D is uncertain. Trimming stripped 5 bases from V and 4 bases from J, with 18 bases between. CDR3 length: 16 residues. Germline CDR1 reads LNHDA; CDR2 reads SQIVND (reference sequence). CDR3 DNA sequence: TGTGCCAGTAGTTGGGCAGGAAGCTCTTTTAATCAGCCCCAGCATTTT. Translating it yields CASSWAGSSFNQPQHF.

V gene TRBV29-1 combines with J gene TRBJ2-3, with D possibly matching TRBD1 (6 bases). In germline, CDR1 is SQVTM, CDR2 ANQGSEA. V was cut by 7 bases and J by 3 bases, with 17 bases left in between. The length of the CDR3 is 14 residues. Here the CDR3 reads CSADNSGVTDTQYF. The CDR3 DNA reads TGCAGCGCGGATAACTCAGGGGTGACAGATACGCAGTATTTT.

The chain couples TRBV15 to TRBJ1-3; possibly TRBD1 for D (5 bases). The CDR3 extends over 15 amino acids. The ends were cut back, 1 base at V and 4 bases at J, with 11 bases in the middle. Per germline, CDR1 LNHNV and CDR2 YYDKDF (reference sequence). CDR3 sequence (DNA): TGTGCCACCAGCAGAGCAGGGCCGGAAGGAAACACCATATATTTT. Amino acid sequence: CATSRAGPEGNTIYF.

V gene TRBV9 combines with J gene TRBJ1-1, with 10 bases aligning to TRBD1. The CDR3 consists of 16 residues. V trimming: 3 bases; J trimming: 1 base; junction bases outside the gene matches: 6. Germline values: CDR1 SGDLS, CDR2 YYNGEE. In nucleotides, the CDR3 is TGTGCCAGCAGCGCGACAGGGGGCTTTGAGAACACTGAAGCTTTCTTT. Protein sequence: CASSATGGFENTEAFF.

This chain connects TRBV10-2 to TRBJ2-7; 9 bases are shared with TRBD1. Per the germline V gene, CDR1 is WSHSY and CDR2 is SAAADI. V trimming: 7 bases; J trimming: 3 bases; junction bases outside the gene matches: 13. The CDR3 runs to 16 residues. CDR3 sequence reads: CASNDPGQGHLYEQYF. For the CDR3, the DNA is TGCGCCAGCAACGATCCGGGACAGGGACACCTCTACGAGCAGTACTTC.

The rearrangement uses TRBV9 and TRBJ2-7; a possible D gene is TRBD2 (5 bases). CDR1 and CDR2 from the germline V gene are SGDLS and YYNGEE. The germline V and J ends were trimmed by 4 bases and 3 bases, with 17 bases remaining between them. This CDR3 contains 15 residues. In DNA form, the CDR3 reads TGTGCCAGCAGCTCCTCGGGTTACGGGAACTACGAGCAGTACTTC. Encoded protein: CASSSSGYGNYEQYF. Full variable domain (rest looked up from reference TRBV9 and TRBJ2-7): DSGVTQTPKHLITATGQRVTLRCSPRSGDLSVYWYQQSLDQGLQFLIQYYNGEERAKGNILERFSAQQFPDLHSELNLSSLELGDSALYFCASSSSGYGNYEQYFGPGTRLTVT.

This chain links TRBV7-2 with TRBJ1-6; D unresolved. This CDR3 is built from 13 residues. Germline V lookup: CDR1 SGHTA, CDR2 FQGNSA. The V end was cut by 3 bases, the J end by 7 bases, with 7 bases between. The chain's CDR3 is CASSLSGNSPLHF. CDR3 bases: TGTGCCAGCAGCTTGTCGGGAAATTCACCCCTCCACTTT. The full variable domain, its missing parts supplied by reference TRBV7-2 and TRBJ1-6, is GAGVSQSPSNKVTEKGKDVELRCDPISGHTALYWYRQSLGQGLEFLIYFQGNSAPDKSGLPSDRFSAERTGGSVSTLTIQRTQQEDSAVYLCASSLSGNSPLHFGNGTRLTVT.

Only one count was recorded for this clone. V gene TRBV11-3 combines with J gene TRBJ1-1; D possibly corresponds to TRBD1 (5 bases). This CDR3 has 16 amino acids. Germline V lookup: CDR1 SGHNT, CDR2 YENEEA. V dropped 4 bases and J dropped 2 bases, with 17 bases sitting between them. In DNA, the CDR3 is TGTGCCAGCAGCTCCGGGCAGGGTGGGCCAAACACTGAAGCTTTCTTT. Its translation is CASSSGQGGPNTEAFF.

The CDR3 loop is CASSEIAGSSYEQYF. DNA of the CDR3: TGTGCCAGCAGTGAAATAGCGGGAAGTTCCTACGAGCAGTACTTC. The chain combines TRBV6-1 with TRBJ2-7; 8 positions agree with TRBD2. Germline CDR1 and CDR2: MNHNS and SASEGT. With 2 bases clipped from V and 1 base from J, the junction kept 4 bases outside the gene matches. There are 15 residues in the CDR3.

The J gene is TRBJ2-2, the V gene TRBV28; 8 bases match TRBD2. The germline CDR1 and CDR2 sequences are MDHEN and SYDVKM. The CDR3 contains 18 residues. With 6 bases clipped from V and 4 bases from J, the junction kept 16 bases outside the gene matches. In nucleotides, the CDR3 is TGTGCCAGCAGGATCGGGGGGGGGAGTGCGATGGGCACCGGGGAGCTGTTTTTT. Encoded protein: CASRIGGGSAMGTGELFF.

The chain employs TRBV7-2 and TRBJ2-2; D might be TRBD1 or TRBD2, each matching 5 bases. The ends were cut back, 5 bases at V and 0 bases at J, with 16 bases in the middle. Germline lookup yields CDR1 SGHTA and CDR2 FQGNSA. The CDR3 consists of 17 residues. CDR3 sequence reads: CASSLDRSGTNTGELFF. The CDR3 nucleotides are TGTGCCAGCAGCCTAGACAGATCGGGGACGAACACCGGGGAGCTGTTTTTT.

Worth noting for this clone: One end of the junction varies from germline; a read error may be responsible. The CDR3 protein is CASSGTVPSDEQYF. CDR3 coding DNA: TGTGCCAGCAGCGGGACAGTCCCCTCCGACGAGCAGTACTTC. The rearrangement joins TRBV7-9 to TRBJ2-7, with 7 positions matching TRBD1. Germline values: CDR1 SEHNR, CDR2 FQNEAQ (reference sequence). The CDR3 extends over 14 amino acids. The variable domain in full, with the rest retrieved from reference TRBV7-9 and TRBJ2-7, is DTGVSQNPRHKITKRGQNVTFRCDPISEHNRLYWYRQTLGQGPEFLTYFQNEAQLEKSRLLSDRFSAERPKGSFSTLEIQRTEQGDSAMYLCASSGTVPSDEQYFGPGTRLTVT.

The chain recombines TRBV29-1 with TRBJ2-7; the match to TRBD1 covers 9 bases. Trimming took 5 bases from V and 1 from J; bases not matched to a gene: 9. CDR1 is SQVTM and CDR2 is ANQGSEA in the germline V gene. The CDR3 extends over 15 amino acids. The CDR3 nucleotides are TGCAGCGTTTCAACGCACGGGACAGGGTCCTACGAGCAGTACTTC. It specifies CSVSTHGTGSYEQYF.

The chain couples TRBV9 to TRBJ2-1; 13 positions match TRBD2. Germline loops: CDR1 SGDLS, CDR2 YYNGEE. CDR3 size: 17 residues. Trimming took 3 bases from V and 7 from J; bases not matched to a gene: 10. CDR3 DNA: TGTGCCAGCAGCGGCTCACTCGGGACTAGCGGGATTAATGAGCAGTTCTTC. Residues: CASSGSLGTSGINEQFF. The full variable domain, rest sourced from reference TRBV9 and TRBJ2-1, is DSGVTQTPKHLITATGQRVTLRCSPRSGDLSVYWYQQSLDQGLQFLIQYYNGEERAKGNILERFSAQQFPDLHSELNLSSLELGDSALYFCASSGSLGTSGINEQFFGPGTRLTVL.

The V gene is TRBV30, the J gene TRBJ1-5; perhaps TRBD1 as D (5 bases). Germline CDR1 is GTSNPN and CDR2 is SVGIG (reference sequence). CDR3 length: 13 residues. V shed 2 bases and J shed 1 base, with 6 bases lying between them. The CDR3 here is CAWSHRSNQPQHF. The CDR3 DNA sequence: TGTGCCTGGAGTCACAGGAGCAATCAGCCCCAGCATTTT.

This clone was recorded only once. The V call is TRBV28, the J call TRBJ1-2; the match to TRBD1 covers 8 bases. J gave up 4 bases and V 7 bases, and 8 bases lay outside the gene matches. The CDR3 covers 14 residues. Germline CDR1 reads MDHEN; CDR2 reads SYDVKM. DNA of the CDR3: TGTGCCAGCACCCTCAGGGGGCAGCTCTATGGCTACACCTTC. Its translation is CASTLRGQLYGYTF.

This clone occurred once. This rearrangement joins TRBV7-9 to TRBJ2-1; D uncertain. This CDR3 contains 15 residues. Trimming stripped 1 base from V and 2 bases from J, with 9 bases between. Germline CDR1 is SEHNR and CDR2 is FQNEAQ (reference sequence). The CDR3: CASSLGETTYNEQFF. CDR3 coding DNA: TGTGCCAGCAGCTTAGGCGAGACAACCTACAATGAGCAGTTCTTC.

The chain recombines TRBV7-3 with TRBJ2-5; 8 bases align to TRBD1. The J call may be mistaken, given a closer DNA end match to TRBJ2-7. Per the germline V gene, CDR1 is SGHTA and CDR2 is FQGTGA. CDR3 length: 15 residues. For the CDR3, the DNA is TGTGCCAGCAGCTTAACCGGGTCAGGGGGCGACGAGCAGTACTTC. Its translation: CASSLTGSGGDEQYF.

V is TRBV5-4 and J is TRBJ2-1, with D perhaps matching TRBD2 (5 bases). From germline, CDR1 is SGHNT and CDR2 YYREEE (reference sequence). Trimming removed 0 bases at V and 8 bases at J, with 6 bases between. The CDR3 extends over 12 amino acids. The CDR3: CASSLAGDEQFF. The DNA of the CDR3 is TGTGCCAGCAGCTTGGCCGGGGATGAGCAGTTCTTC.